This TCR beta chain comes out of a study of T cells in women clearing cervical HPV infection. V was trimmed by 1 base and J by 6 bases, leaving 19 bases between them. This CDR3 has 16 amino acids. Per germline, CDR1 DFQATT and CDR2 SNEGSKA (reference sequence). Concerning this clone: Sequencing ends 3 residues short of the CDR3 end; the germline J gene provides the rest.

Average input was around 1,300 ng genomic DNA for immunoSEQ TCR beta CDR3 amplification. The method was immunoSEQ multiplex PCR; TCRdb's version includes in-frame clones alone and lacks a portion of them. The sample totals more than 30,000 clones. This chain joins TRBV20-1 and TRBJ1-5, with D perhaps TRBD1 (5 bases). The sequencing sample was made of blood buffy coat. The source is a woman between 18 and 70 years old with a cervical HPV16 infection that either progressed to CIN3+ or cleared (not recorded which). CDR3 in amino acids: CSARGGGGAPGQPQHF. Partial CDR3 DNA: TGCAGTGCTAGAGGAGGTGGAGGGGCGCCAGGTCAGCCC.